This TCR beta chain was retrieved from a study of T-cell reconstitution after alpha-beta-depleted transplantation in children. Regarding the study as a whole: Two months or so post-transplant, alpha-beta T cells reportedly derived from several hundred expanded graft clones. From surviving recipient T cells and thymic progenitors came the high day-60 TCRbeta diversity observed in some patients. Newly produced T cells mostly accounted for T-cell counts and diversity one year post-transplant.

A TCRbeta library incorporating unique molecular identifiers was prepared. One entry per CDR3 protein results from TCRdb running MiXCR on the PCR reads. The sample holds around 490,000 distinct CDR3 sequences, around 10% seen once. On this clonotype itself: What it binds is unknown.

The CDR3 has 16 amino acids. V was clipped by 4 bases and J by 11 bases; unmatched bases: 17. Germline assignment: CDR1 SGHKS and CDR2 YYEKEE (reference sequence). This clonotype was obtained from a female patient aged 2-9 years who had a stem cell transplant for aplastic anemia, so the T cells may come from the graft donor. The specimen comprised PBMCs, mostly from graft donor cells, sampled 180 days after TCRalphabeta/CD19-depleted stem cell transplant. V gene TRBV5-5 combines with J gene TRBJ2-4, with 8 bases lining up with TRBD1. This CDR3 is CASSHEGYRGSSFQYF. In DNA, the CDR3 is TGTGCCAGCAGCCATGAGGGGTACAGGGGGAGTTCGTTTCAGTACTTC.